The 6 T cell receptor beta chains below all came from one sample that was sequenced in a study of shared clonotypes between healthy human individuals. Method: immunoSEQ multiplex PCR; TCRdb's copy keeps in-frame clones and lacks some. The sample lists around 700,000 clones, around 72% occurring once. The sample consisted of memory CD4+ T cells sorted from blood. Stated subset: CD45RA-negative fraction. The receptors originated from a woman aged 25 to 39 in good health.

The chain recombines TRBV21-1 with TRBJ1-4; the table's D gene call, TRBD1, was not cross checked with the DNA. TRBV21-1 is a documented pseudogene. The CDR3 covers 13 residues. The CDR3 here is CASSTRQNEKLFF. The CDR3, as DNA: TGTGCCAGCAGCACCCGACAGAATGAAAAACTGTTTTTT.

In DNA, the CDR3 is TGTGCCAGTAGGAATCGGGACGGCCCCACAGATACGCAGTATTTT. Amino acid sequence: CASRNRDGPTDTQYF. This chain connects TRBV19 to TRBJ2-3; D possibly uses TRBD1 or TRBD2 (5 bases each). CDR1 LNHDA and CDR2 SQIVND come from the germline V gene (reference sequence). V lost 6 bases, J lost 2 bases, and 15 bases lay in between. The CDR3 loop spans 15 amino acids. The complete variable domain, with remaining parts taken from reference TRBV19 and TRBJ2-3, reads DGGITQSPKYLFRKEGQNVTLSCEQNLNHDAMYWYRQDPGQGLRLIYYSQIVNDFQKGDIAEGYSVSREKKESFPLTVTSAQKNPTAFYLCASRNRDGPTDTQYFGPGTRLTVL.

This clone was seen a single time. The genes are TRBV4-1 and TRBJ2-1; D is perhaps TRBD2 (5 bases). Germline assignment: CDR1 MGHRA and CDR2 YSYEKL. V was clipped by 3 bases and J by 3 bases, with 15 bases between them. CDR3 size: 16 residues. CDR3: CASSHLRGDYYNEQFF. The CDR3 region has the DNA TGCGCCAGCAGCCACCTCCGTGGAGACTACTACAATGAGCAGTTCTTC.

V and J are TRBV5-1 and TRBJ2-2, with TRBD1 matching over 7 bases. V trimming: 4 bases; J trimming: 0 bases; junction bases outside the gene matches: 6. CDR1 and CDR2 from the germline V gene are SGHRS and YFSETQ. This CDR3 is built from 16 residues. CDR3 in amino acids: CASSRTGTANTGELFF. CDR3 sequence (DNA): TGCGCCAGCAGCCGAACCGGGACAGCGAACACCGGGGAGCTGTTTTTT. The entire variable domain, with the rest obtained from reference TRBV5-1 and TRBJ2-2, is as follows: KAGVTQTPRYLIKTRGQQVTLSCSPISGHRSVSWYQQTPGQGLQFLFEYFSETQRNKGNFPGRFSGRQFSNSRSEMNVSTLELGDSALYLCASSRTGTANTGELFFGEGSRLTVL.

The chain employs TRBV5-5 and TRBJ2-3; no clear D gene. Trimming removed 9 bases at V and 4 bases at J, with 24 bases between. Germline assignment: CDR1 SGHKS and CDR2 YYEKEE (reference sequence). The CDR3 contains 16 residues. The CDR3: CANKIGVPKSADTQYF. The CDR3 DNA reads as TGTGCCAACAAGATCGGAGTCCCCAAATCGGCAGATACGCAGTATTTT.

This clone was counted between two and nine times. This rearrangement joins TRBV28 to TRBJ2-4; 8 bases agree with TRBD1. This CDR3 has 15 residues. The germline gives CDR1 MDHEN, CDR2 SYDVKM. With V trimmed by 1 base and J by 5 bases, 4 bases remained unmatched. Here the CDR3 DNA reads TGTGCCAGCAGTTTATCACAGGGGGTGCAAAACATTCAGTACTTC. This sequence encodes CASSLSQGVQNIQYF.